These T cell receptor beta chains were read from a single sample in a study of blood T cell repertoires in COVID-19. Here immunoSEQ multiplex PCR was the method, and the copy in TCRdb shows in-frame clones only, minus some. Of about 59,000 clones in the sample, about 78% are singletons; the top ten hold around 12%. Sample: peripheral blood. All receptors derive from an older man with acute or convalescent COVID-19. Both conserved end residues are trimmed from each CDR3. Each record gives: CDR3 length, V gene, J gene, CDR3 protein.

13	TRBV2	TRBJ1-4	ASTEAGVPHEKLF
14	TRBV11-2	TRBJ2-2	ASSLDTSGMVGELF
12	TRBV2	TRBJ2-7	ASGGEGLPYEQY
13	TRBV4-1	TRBJ2-7	ASSQRAGVNYEQY
16	TRBV10-3	TRBJ2-2	AISDGAGEILNTGELF
13	TRBV18	TRBJ1-2	ASSPSGRENYGYT
11	TRBV5-1	TRBJ1-1	ASSSFMNTEAF
13	TRBV2	TRBJ1-4	ASRGQGLRLEKLF
13	TRBV2	TRBJ2-2	ASSVTGGWTGELF
16	TRBV7-2	TRBJ2-5	ASSLAGSGGRNQETQY
11	TRBV11-2	TRBJ1-1	ASSLQGYTEAF
12	TRBV24-1	TRBJ1-5	ATSDRVSRQPQH
11	TRBV28	TRBJ2-7	ASSSSDTYEQY
14	TRBV5-6	TRBJ2-1	ASSLDWGEAYNEQF
11	TRBV12-3/TRBV12-4	TRBJ1-1	ASRFQENTEAF
14	TRBV5-1	TRBJ1-3	ASSFRQGLSGNTIY
11	TRBV12-3/TRBV12-4	TRBJ1-4	ASSFGTDEKLF
10	TRBV29-1	TRBJ1-2	SVEGNSYGYT
14	TRBV27	TRBJ2-7	ASSGTGGAFSYEQY
12	TRBV7-9	TRBJ1-1	ASSLEGPGTEAF
9	TRBV11-3	TRBJ1-2	ASSSRGRAT
13	TRBV11-3	TRBJ2-7	ASSPRDRVSYEQY
11	TRBV29-1	TRBJ1-1	SVEDRVGTEAF
12	TRBV5-4	TRBJ2-7	ASSRGEVPYEQY
13	TRBV18	TRBJ2-7	ASSPGLAAAYEQY
12	TRBV2	TRBJ2-7	ASSLSGLRLGQY
12	TRBV18	TRBJ1-6	ASSLQGVNSPLH
13	TRBV30	TRBJ1-3	AWSGGGARGNTIY
13	TRBV5-6	TRBJ1-1	ASSSPTGSLAEAF
13	TRBV11-3	TRBJ2-1	ASSSDGQHYNEQF
12	TRBV5-1	TRBJ1-1	ASSPGTMTTEAF
10	TRBV6-1	TRBJ1-2	ASSEALYGYT
12	TRBV25-1	TRBJ1-1	ASSELGGNTEAF
12	TRBV11-2	TRBJ2-1	ASSLRQGAREQF
13	TRBV10-2	TRBJ1-1	ASSPGLTLNTEAF
14	TRBV6-4	TRBJ2-1	ASSDSISSGNNEQF